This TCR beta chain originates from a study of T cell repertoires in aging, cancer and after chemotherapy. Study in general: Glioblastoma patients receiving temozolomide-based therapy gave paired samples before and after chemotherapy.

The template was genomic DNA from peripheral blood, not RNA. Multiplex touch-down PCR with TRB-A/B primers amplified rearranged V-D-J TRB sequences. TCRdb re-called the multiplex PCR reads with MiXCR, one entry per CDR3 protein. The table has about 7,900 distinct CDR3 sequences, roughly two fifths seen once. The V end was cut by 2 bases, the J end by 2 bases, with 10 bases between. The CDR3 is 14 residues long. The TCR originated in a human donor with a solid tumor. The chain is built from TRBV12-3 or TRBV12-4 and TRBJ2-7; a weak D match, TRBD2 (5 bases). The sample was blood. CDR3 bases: TGTGCCAGCAGTTTATTCGGGGATCCCTACGAGCAGTACTTC. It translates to CASSLFGDPYEQYF.